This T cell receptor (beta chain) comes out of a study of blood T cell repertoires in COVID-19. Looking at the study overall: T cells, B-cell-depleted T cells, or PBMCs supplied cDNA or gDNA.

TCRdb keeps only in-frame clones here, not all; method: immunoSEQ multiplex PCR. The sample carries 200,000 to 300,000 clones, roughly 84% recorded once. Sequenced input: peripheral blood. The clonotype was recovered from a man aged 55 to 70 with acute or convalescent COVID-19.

DNA of the CDR3: TGCGCCAGCAGCCTGGGGACAGGTCCAGATACGCAGTATTTT. Its translation is CASSLGTGPDTQYF. The chain has TRBV4-3 and TRBJ2-3, with TRBD1 matching 8 bases. The V segment lost 4 bases and the J segment 4 bases; nucleotides outside the gene matches: 4. This CDR3 contains 14 residues. CDR1 LGHNA and CDR2 YSLEER come from the germline V gene.